This T cell receptor beta chain was sequenced for a study of OX40 agonist ivuxolimab in advanced cancers. Study at large: Three individuals attained partial responses, comprising one hepatocellular carcinoma case and two cutaneous melanoma cases. Study results and limitations: Certain nonresponders likewise exhibited a low normalized T-cell clonal expansion.

Assay: immunoSEQ multiplex PCR; the TCRdb copy retains only in-frame clones and omits some. Of 45,000 to 55,000 clones listed, approximately 80% were seen once; the top ten hold 5.5% to 7%. V was cut by 3 bases and J by 4 bases, with 7 bases left in between. Germline V gene sequence: CDR1 LNHNV, CDR2 YYDKDF (reference sequence). The CDR3 runs 13 residues. As regards this clone: Its antigen remains unknown.

This TCR came from an adult with an advanced solid tumor such as melanoma, head and neck, liver or kidney cancer. V and J are TRBV15 and TRBJ1-5; D uncertain. The specimen comprised CD4+ or CD8+ T cells sorted from blood, sampled in a trial of the OX40 agonist ivuxolimab. CDR3 region: CATSSGRNQPQHF. The CDR3 DNA sequence: TGTGCCACCAGCAGTGGAAGAAATCAGCCCCAGCATTTT.